The rows below give T cell receptor beta chains drawn from one sample of a study of blood T cells in healthy people across ages. A single record per CDR3 protein comes from TCRdb applying MiXCR to the 5' RACE reads. The sample records hundreds of thousands of distinct CDR3 sequences, around 38% being singletons. The sample comprised blood. These receptors all stem from a man older than 75 in good health. Each CDR3 is given with its conserved first and last residue. A D gene is named only where the DNA matches it firmly. Clone size is given for some rows only: seen once, a few or many times, or a class if the clone is expanded.

TRBV2	.	once	TRBJ2-7	TGTGCCAGCATCGGGGGGGACAGGACATTAGACGAGCAGTACTTC	CASIGGDRTLDEQYF
TRBV5-1	.	few	TRBJ2-3	TGCGCCAGCAGCTTGGGCCTGGCCGTGAATACGCAGTATTTT	CASSLGLAVNTQYF
TRBV6-2/TRBV6-3	.	many	TRBJ2-3	TGTGCCAGCAGTTTGAGCGGGCCGTCGACCCGGCAGTATTTT	CASSLSGPSTRQYF
TRBV20-1	TRBD2	.	TRBJ2-3	TGCAGTGCTAGACGGCTAGCGGGAGGAACAGATACGCAGTATTTT	CSARRLAGGTDTQYF
TRBV4-1	.	.	TRBJ1-6	TGCGCCAGCAGCCAAGAAGAATGGGGAGGGGGTCCACCCCTCCACTTT	CASSQEEWGGGPPLHF
TRBV12-3/TRBV12-4	TRBD2	.	TRBJ2-5	TGTGCCAGCAGTTTCAGGGGAGGCGGGAGGGCCGGAGAGACCCAGTACTTC	CASSFRGGGRAGETQYF
TRBV6-2/TRBV6-3	.	.	TRBJ2-7	TGTGCCAGCAGCGCCGGGGCCGGCCCCTACGAGCAGTACTTC	CASSAGAGPYEQYF
TRBV25-1	TRBD1	.	TRBJ2-1	TGTGCCAGCCGAGGACAGGGTTACTACAATGAGCAGTTCTTC	CASRGQGYYNEQFF
TRBV9	TRBD2	few	TRBJ2-3	TGTGCCAGCAGCCCCCGTGGGTCGACTAGCGGGAGGTTGCCAGATACGCAGTATTTT	CASSPRGSTSGRLPDTQYF
TRBV6-5	.	.	TRBJ2-1	TGTGCCAGCAGTTACCTCAGACAGAACGGTGAGCAGTTCTTC	CASSYLRQNGEQFF
TRBV12-3/TRBV12-4	TRBD2	many	TRBJ2-7	TGTGCCAGCAGTTTCGGGGTGGGAGGGAGCGCCTACGAGCAGTACTTC	CASSFGVGGSAYEQYF
TRBV7-2	TRBD2	many	TRBJ2-7	TGTGCCAGCAGCTTAGGGTTTGGAGCGGGGTTAGCCCCCGAGCAGTACTTC	CASSLGFGAGLAPEQYF
TRBV7-2	.	few	TRBJ1-5	TGTGCCAGCAGCCAGACACGTAGCAATCAGCCCCAGCATTTT	CASSQTRSNQPQHF
TRBV12-3/TRBV12-4	TRBD1	.	TRBJ1-2	TGTGCCAGCAGCCGGACCGGGACAGGGGTCTATGGCTACACCTTC	CASSRTGTGVYGYTF
TRBV29-1	TRBD2	.	TRBJ2-1	TGCAGCGGACTAGCGGGAGTCAATGAGCAGTTCTTC	CSGLAGVNEQFF
TRBV25-1	TRBD2	few	TRBJ2-3	TGTGCCAGCAGTGAGAATCTACTAGCGGGGGGAATAGATACGCAGTATTTT	CASSENLLAGGIDTQYF
TRBV7-2	TRBD1	.	TRBJ2-7	TGTGCCAGCAGCTTAGTAGGAGGAGGGGGACAGGGGAGGAGCTACGAGCAGTACTTC	CASSLVGGGGQGRSYEQYF